The sequence of this TCR beta chain was determined in a study of blood T cell repertoires in COVID-19. The Seattle patients joined while their infection was active and were tracked longitudinally afterward. Deletions cut 10 bases from V and 5 bases from J, with 14 bases between. Germline values: CDR1 MGHDK, CDR2 SYGVNS. The CDR3 contains 13 residues. Using immunoSEQ multiplex PCR, the repertoire was profiled, and TCRdb retains in-frame clones only, with some absent. The data show about half a million clones, 89% seen once. The TCR originated in a man aged 18 to 35 with COVID-19, enrolled during active disease. The specimen sequenced was peripheral blood. The rearrangement uses TRBV25-1 and TRBJ1-4; D gene ambiguous. CDR3 region: CATQTAANEKLFF. CDR3 DNA: TGTGCCACCCAAACAGCCGCGAATGAAAAACTGTTTTTT.